Following are 14 T cell receptor beta chains from one sample sequenced in a study of cytomegalovirus exposure and HLA in healthy donors. Researchers ran the PCR with 60 Vbeta and 13 Jbeta primers. Profiling relied on immunoSEQ multiplex PCR, and the TCRdb table lists in-frame clones only, not all of them. The sample's table shows fewer than 85,000 clones. The sequencing sample was made of PBMCs. Source of these receptors: a middle-aged woman in good health and CMV-seropositive.

The chain links TRBV9 to TRBJ2-2, with a weak D call TRBD2 (7 bases). Trimming shortened V by 7 bases and J by 3 bases, and 10 bases separated the two germline ends. This CDR3 is built from 13 residues. Germline assignment: CDR1 SGDLS and CDR2 YYNGEE. In DNA, the CDR3 is TGTGCCAGCGCGGGGGCTGACACCGGGGAGCTGTTTTTT. Its protein is CASAGADTGELFF. Drawing the rest from reference TRBV9 and TRBJ2-2, the complete variable domain is DSGVTQTPKHLITATGQRVTLRCSPRSGDLSVYWYQQSLDQGLQFLIQYYNGEERAKGNILERFSAQQFPDLHSELNLSSLELGDSALYFCASAGADTGELFFGEGSRLTVL.

The rearrangement uses TRBV11-1 and TRBJ2-2; the D gene is possibly TRBD1 (7 bases). Germline V gene sequence: CDR1 SGHAT, CDR2 FQDESV (reference sequence). Trimming shortened V by 5 bases and J by 5 bases, and 27 bases separated the two germline ends. This CDR3 region has 19 residues. CDR3 amino acids: CASSLARGRQGMMTGELFF. The CDR3 region has the DNA TGTGCCAGCAGCCTTGCTCGGGGGAGACAGGGAATGATGACCGGGGAGCTGTTTTTT. The whole variable domain, remainder taken from reference TRBV11-1 and TRBJ2-2, is EAEVAQSPRYKITEKSQAVAFWCDPISGHATLYWYRQILGQGPELLVQFQDESVVDDSQLPKDRFSAERLKGVDSTLKIQPAELGDSAMYLCASSLARGRQGMMTGELFFGEGSRLTVL.

The chain has TRBV11-3 and TRBJ1-5; D is possibly TRBD1 (5 bases). V was clipped by 0 bases and J by 3 bases, with 9 bases between them. Germline assignment: CDR1 SGHNT and CDR2 YENEEA. There are 15 residues in the CDR3. The CDR3 nucleotides are TGTGCCAGCAGCTTAGAAACAGGAAACAATCAGCCCCAGCATTTT. Translated, it gives CASSLETGNNQPQHF.

The J gene is TRBJ2-7, the V gene TRBV27, with 9 positions matching TRBD1. This CDR3 region has 16 residues. After removal of 5 bases from V and 6 bases from J, the junction contained 14 bases not matched to a gene. Germline CDR1 and CDR2: MNHEY and SMNVEV (reference sequence). The CDR3 DNA is TGTGCCAGCAGTATACACAGGGGGCTAGGGATTGGCGAGCAGTACTTC. Encoded protein: CASSIHRGLGIGEQYF.

The V and J genes are TRBV7-3 and TRBJ2-5, with D uncertain. Germline V gene sequence: CDR1 SGHTA, CDR2 FQGTGA. V dropped 3 bases and J dropped 4 bases, with 6 bases sitting between them. The CDR3 loop spans 12 amino acids. The CDR3 sequence is CASSLSGETQYF. The CDR3 nucleotides read TGTGCCAGCAGCTTGTCCGGAGAGACCCAGTACTTC.

The V and J genes are TRBV11-2 and TRBJ1-1; 11 bases fit TRBD1. The CDR3 consists of 14 residues. V was clipped by 6 bases and J by 6 bases; unmatched bases: 6. Germline V gene sequence: CDR1 SGHAT, CDR2 FQNNGV. DNA for the CDR3: TGTGCCAGCAGTTGGGACAGGGGGTTCCCTGAAGCTTTCTTT. Translated, it gives CASSWDRGFPEAFF.

This rearrangement joins TRBV19 to TRBJ1-1, with D maybe TRBD1 (6 bases). Germline lookup yields CDR1 LNHDA and CDR2 SQIVND (reference sequence). V lost 7 bases and J lost 4, with 25 bases in between. This CDR3 region has 17 residues. The CDR3 DNA is TGTGCCAGTACCGCGGACAGCCTTTGGGGAAGGGGCACTGAAGCTTTCTTT. This codes for CASTADSLWGRGTEAFF.

The chain combines TRBV28 with TRBJ2-1; 9 bases map to TRBD1. There are 16 residues in the CDR3. The ends lost 1 base at V and 3 bases at J; junction bases unmatched: 4. CDR1 is MDHEN and CDR2 is SYDVKM in the germline V gene. The CDR3, as DNA: TGTGCCAGCAGTTTATTGGACAGGGGAGTCTACAATGAGCAGTTCTTC. It yields the protein CASSLLDRGVYNEQFF.

This rearrangement joins TRBV9 to TRBJ2-1, with 10 bases that match TRBD2. CDR3 length equals 15 residues. After removal of 3 bases from V and 4 bases from J, the junction contained 4 bases not matched to a gene. Germline loops: CDR1 SGDLS, CDR2 YYNGEE. CDR3 bases: TGTGCCAGCAGCGCCGGACTAGCGGAGTACAATGAGCAGTTCTTC. Translation gives CASSAGLAEYNEQFF.

The V gene is TRBV7-6, the J gene TRBJ2-5, with 10 bases fitting TRBD2. The J call could be wrong; TRBJ2-7 is a better fit for the DNA end. Germline V lookup: CDR1 SGHVS, CDR2 FNYEAQ. This CDR3 has 15 amino acids. The CDR3 sequence is CASSVTSGATYEQYF. The DNA of the CDR3 is TGTGCCAGCAGCGTCACTAGCGGGGCCACCTACGAGCAGTACTTC.

The rearrangement uses TRBV6-1 and TRBJ1-2; 7 nucleotides align to TRBD1. V trimming: 5 bases; J trimming: 4 bases; junction bases outside the gene matches: 7. The CDR3 extends over 14 amino acids. CDR1 is MNHNS, CDR2 SASEGT, per germline. For the CDR3, the DNA is TGTGCCAGCAGTCAACAGGGGTCAGGCTATGGCTACACCTTC. Translated, it gives CASSQQGSGYGYTF.

This chain joins TRBV4-1 and TRBJ2-5; TRBD1 agrees at 8 bases. From germline, CDR1 is MGHRA and CDR2 YSYEKL. V lost 0 bases and J lost 5; bases outside the gene matches: 5. CDR3 size: 15 residues. The CDR3 region has the DNA TGCGCCAGCAGCCAAGATAGGACAGGGACGGAGACCCAGTACTTC. It codes for CASSQDRTGTETQYF.

The V gene is TRBV2, the J gene TRBJ1-1; D remains unclear. V was shortened by 0 bases and J by 5 bases, with 10 bases between the two germline ends. CDR3 length: 14 amino acids. From germline, CDR1 is SNHLY and CDR2 FYNNEI. Here the CDR3 reads CASSEAVGHTEAFF. CDR3 coding DNA: TGTGCCAGCAGTGAAGCCGTGGGCCATACTGAAGCTTTCTTT.

The gene calls are TRBV30 and TRBJ1-1, with 10 positions matching TRBD1. The CDR3 runs to 18 residues. The junction had 13 bases not matched to a gene; V was cut back by 3 bases and J by 0 bases. Per the germline V gene, CDR1 is GTSNPN and CDR2 is SVGIG (reference sequence). The CDR3 DNA reads TGTGCCTGGAGCTGGGCCCGGGACAGGGGCAGGGTGAACACTGAAGCTTTCTTT. Translating gives CAWSWARDRGRVNTEAFF. Combining the CDR3 with reference TRBV30 and TRBJ1-1 gives the whole variable domain SQTIHQWPATLVQPVGSPLSLECTVEGTSNPNLYWYRQAAGRGLQLLFYSVGIGQISSEVPQNLSASRPQDRQFILSSKKLLLSDSGFYLCAWSWARDRGRVNTEAFFGQGTRLTVV.